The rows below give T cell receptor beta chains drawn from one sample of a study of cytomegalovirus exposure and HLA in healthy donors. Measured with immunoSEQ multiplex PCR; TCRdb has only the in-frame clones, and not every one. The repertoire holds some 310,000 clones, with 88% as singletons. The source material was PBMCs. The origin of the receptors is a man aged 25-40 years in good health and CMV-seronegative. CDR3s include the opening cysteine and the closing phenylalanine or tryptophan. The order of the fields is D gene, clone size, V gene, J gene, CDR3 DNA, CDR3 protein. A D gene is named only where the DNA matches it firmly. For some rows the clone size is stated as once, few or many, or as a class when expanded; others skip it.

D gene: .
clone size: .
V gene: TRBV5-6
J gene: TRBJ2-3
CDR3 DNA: TGTGCCAGCAGCCAGTTGTTCACAGATACGCAGTATTTT
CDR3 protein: CASSQLFTDTQYF

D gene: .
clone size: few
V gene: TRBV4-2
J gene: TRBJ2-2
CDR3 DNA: TGTGCCAGCGAAGGAGGGAGAGGGCTGTTTTTT
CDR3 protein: CASEGGRGLFF

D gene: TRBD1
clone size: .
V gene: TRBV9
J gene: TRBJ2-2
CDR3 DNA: TGTGCCAGCAGCAGATGGACAGGGATTGCGACCGGGGAGCTGTTTTTT
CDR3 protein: CASSRWTGIATGELFF

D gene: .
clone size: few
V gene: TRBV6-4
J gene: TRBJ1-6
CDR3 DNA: TGTGCCAGCAGTGCTACGGATGAGGGTAATTCACCCCTCCACTTT
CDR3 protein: CASSATDEGNSPLHF

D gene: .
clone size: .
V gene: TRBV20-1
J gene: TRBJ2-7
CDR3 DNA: TGCAGTGCTACCAGGAACTACGAGCAGTACTTC
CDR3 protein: CSATRNYEQYF

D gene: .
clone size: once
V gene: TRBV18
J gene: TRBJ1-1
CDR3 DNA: TGTGCCAGCTCACCACGGCAGGGTGAAGCTTTCTTT
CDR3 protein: CASSPRQGEAFF

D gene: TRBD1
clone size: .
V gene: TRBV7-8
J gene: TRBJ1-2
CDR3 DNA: TGTGCCAGCAGCTACACAGGGGGCGGCTACACCTTC
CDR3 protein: CASSYTGGGYTF

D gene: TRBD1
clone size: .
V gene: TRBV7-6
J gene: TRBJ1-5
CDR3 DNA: TGTGCCAGCAGCTTAGATAGGGGGCAAAGCAATCAGCCCCAGCATTTT
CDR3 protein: CASSLDRGQSNQPQHF

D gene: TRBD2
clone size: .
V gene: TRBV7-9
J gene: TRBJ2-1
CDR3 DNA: TGTGCCAGCAGGGGATGGGCCCTTTCTAGCGGGGGGAACTACAATGAGCAGTTCTTC
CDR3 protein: CASRGWALSSGGNYNEQFF

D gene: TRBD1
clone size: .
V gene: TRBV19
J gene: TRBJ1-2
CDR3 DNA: TGTGCCAGTAGTATGGGGTGGGACAGCGCCCCGGGTGGCTACACCTTC
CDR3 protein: CASSMGWDSAPGGYTF

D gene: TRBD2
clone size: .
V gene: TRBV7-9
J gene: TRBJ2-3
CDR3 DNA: TGTGCCAGCAGCTTAGGACTAGCGGGCACAGATACGCAGTATTTT
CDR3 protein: CASSLGLAGTDTQYF

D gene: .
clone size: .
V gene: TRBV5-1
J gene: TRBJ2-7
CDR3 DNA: TGCGCCAGCAGCTTGGGGGACTTTGGCGTCTACGAGCAGTACTTC
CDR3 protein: CASSLGDFGVYEQYF

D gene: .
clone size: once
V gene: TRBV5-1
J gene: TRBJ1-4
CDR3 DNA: TGCGCCAGCAGCTTGGGAGGGAGACAAAGTATTAATGAAAAACTGTTTTTT
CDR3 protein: CASSLGGRQSINEKLFF

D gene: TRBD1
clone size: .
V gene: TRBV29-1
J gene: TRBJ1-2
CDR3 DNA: TGCAGCGTTGCGGGGTCTGGGACAGGTCATGGCTACACCTTC
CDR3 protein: CSVAGSGTGHGYTF

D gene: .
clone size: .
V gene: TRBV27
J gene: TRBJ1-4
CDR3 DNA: TGTGCCAGCAGCCTTCAGGGGAAGAGTGAAAAACTGTTTTTT
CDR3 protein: CASSLQGKSEKLFF

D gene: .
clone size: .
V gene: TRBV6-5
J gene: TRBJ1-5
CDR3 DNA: TGTGCCAGCAGAGAAACAGGGAGTTGGGCCCAGCATTTT
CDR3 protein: CASRETGSWAQHF

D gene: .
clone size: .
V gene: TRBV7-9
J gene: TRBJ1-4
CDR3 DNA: TGTGCCAGCAGCACATCCCGCAATTGGGGAGATGGTGAAAAACTGTTTTTT
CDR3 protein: CASSTSRNWGDGEKLFF

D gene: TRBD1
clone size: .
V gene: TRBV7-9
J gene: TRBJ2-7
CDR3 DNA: TGTGCCAGCAGCCCGGGGGACAGGGCCTACGAGCAGTACTTC
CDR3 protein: CASSPGDRAYEQYF

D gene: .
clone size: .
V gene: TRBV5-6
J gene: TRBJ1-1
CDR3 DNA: TGTGCCAGCAGCTTGGGAGGCGGCACTGAAGCTTTCTTT
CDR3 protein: CASSLGGGTEAFF

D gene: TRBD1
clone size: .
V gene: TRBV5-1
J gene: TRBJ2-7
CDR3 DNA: TGCGCCAGCAGCTTGGGTCGACAGGGTGACTACGAGCAGTACTTC
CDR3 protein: CASSLGRQGDYEQYF

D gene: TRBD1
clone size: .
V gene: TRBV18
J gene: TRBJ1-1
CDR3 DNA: TGTGCCAGCTCACCGGGACAGGGGGCGAGGACTGAAGCTTTCTTT
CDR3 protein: CASSPGQGARTEAFF

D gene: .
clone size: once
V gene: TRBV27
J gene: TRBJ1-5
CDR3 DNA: TGTGCCAGCAGTCCGATGGGACACCGATCCTTTAGCAATCAGCCCCAGCATTTT
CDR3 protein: CASSPMGHRSFSNQPQHF

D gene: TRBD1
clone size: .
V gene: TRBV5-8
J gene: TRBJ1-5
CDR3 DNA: TGTGCCAGCAGCTTACCGGGACAGGTAATAGGACAGCCCCAGCATTTT
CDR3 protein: CASSLPGQVIGQPQHF

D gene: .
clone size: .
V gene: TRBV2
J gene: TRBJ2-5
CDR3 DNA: TGTGCCAGCGCTAAACAAATCAGGGTTTCAGAGACCCAGTACTTC
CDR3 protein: CASAKQIRVSETQYF

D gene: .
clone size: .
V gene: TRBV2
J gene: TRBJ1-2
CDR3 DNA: TGTGCCAGCGGGGAAACAGGGAAAATTAGCGGCTACACCTTC
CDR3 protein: CASGETGKISGYTF

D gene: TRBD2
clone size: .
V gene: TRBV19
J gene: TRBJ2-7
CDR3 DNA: TGTGCCAGTAGTGGATTAGCGGGGGGTATCTACGAGCAGTACTTC
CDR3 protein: CASSGLAGGIYEQYF

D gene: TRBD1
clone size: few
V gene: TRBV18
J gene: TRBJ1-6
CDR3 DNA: TGTGCCAGCTCACCGGACAGGTCCTCACCCCTCCACTTT
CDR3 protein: CASSPDRSSPLHF

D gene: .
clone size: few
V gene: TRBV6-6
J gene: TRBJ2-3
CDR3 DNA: TGTGCCAGTCGACTATTCACAGATACGCAGTATTTT
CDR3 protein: CASRLFTDTQYF

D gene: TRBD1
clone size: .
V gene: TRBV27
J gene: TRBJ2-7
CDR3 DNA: TGTGCCAGCAGTTTATCCCAGGGGGCCCCCACCTACGAGCAGTACTTC
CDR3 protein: CASSLSQGAPTYEQYF

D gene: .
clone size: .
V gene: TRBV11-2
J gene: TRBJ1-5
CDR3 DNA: TGTGCCAGCAGCTTAACAGGAGGGAATCAGCCCCAGCATTTT
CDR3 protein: CASSLTGGNQPQHF

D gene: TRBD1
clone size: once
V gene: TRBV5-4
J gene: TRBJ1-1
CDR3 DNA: TGTGCCAGCATCGGAGACAGGGGGAACACTGAAGCTTTCTTT
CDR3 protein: CASIGDRGNTEAFF

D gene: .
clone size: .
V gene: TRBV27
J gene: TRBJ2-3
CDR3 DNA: TGTGCCAGCAGTTTAGTCTGGGGGGGGGCCACAGATACGCAGTATTTT
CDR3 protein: CASSLVWGGATDTQYF

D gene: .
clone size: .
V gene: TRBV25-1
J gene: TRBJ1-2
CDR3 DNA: TGTGCCAGCAGCCGCACCCGGAACTATGGCTACACCTTC
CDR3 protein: CASSRTRNYGYTF

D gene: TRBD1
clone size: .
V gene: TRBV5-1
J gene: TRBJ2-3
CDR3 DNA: TGCGCCAGCAGTAAAATGGAATCCGGGACAGGGAGTACGCAGTATTTT
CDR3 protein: CASSKMESGTGSTQYF

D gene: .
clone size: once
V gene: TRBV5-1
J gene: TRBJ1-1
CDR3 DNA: TGTGCCAGCAGCGCGGCGGGCAGGGGGAACACTGAAGCTTTCTTT
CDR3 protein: CASSAAGRGNTEAFF

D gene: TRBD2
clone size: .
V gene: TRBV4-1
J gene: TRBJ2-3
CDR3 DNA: TGCGCCAGCAGCGGCGGGGAGGGTGCAGATACGCAGTATTTT
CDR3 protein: CASSGGEGADTQYF

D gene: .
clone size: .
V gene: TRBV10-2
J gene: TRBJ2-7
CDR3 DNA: TGCGCCAGCAGTGAGTCTGGCGGTGCTGCCTACGAGCAGTACTTC
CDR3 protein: CASSESGGAAYEQYF

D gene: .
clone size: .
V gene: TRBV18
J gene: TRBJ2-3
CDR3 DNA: TGTGCCAGCTCACCAACCGGGACTCCTCTTTCTGCAGATACGCAGTATTTT
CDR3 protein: CASSPTGTPLSADTQYF

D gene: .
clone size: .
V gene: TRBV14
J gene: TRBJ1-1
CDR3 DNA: TGTGCCAGACCGAGGCTGAACACTGAAGCTTTCTTT
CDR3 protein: CARPRLNTEAFF

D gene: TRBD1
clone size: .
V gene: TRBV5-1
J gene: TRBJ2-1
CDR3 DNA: TGCGCCAGCAGCGAGGACAGGGGGAGGAATGAGCAGTTCTTC
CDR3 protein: CASSEDRGRNEQFF

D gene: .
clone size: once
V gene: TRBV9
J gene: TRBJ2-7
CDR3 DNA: TGTGCCAGCAGCGTAGCTAGTACAGGAAACTACTACGAGCAGTACTTC
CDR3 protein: CASSVASTGNYYEQYF

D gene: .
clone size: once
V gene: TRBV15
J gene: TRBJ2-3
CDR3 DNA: TGTGCCACCAGCAACCCTAGCGAGGAAACAGATACGCAGTATTTT
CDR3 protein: CATSNPSEETDTQYF

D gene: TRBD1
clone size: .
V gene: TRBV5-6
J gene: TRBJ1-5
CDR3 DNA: TGTGCCAGCGCGCCGGGACAGGGTGATCAGCCCCAGCATTTT
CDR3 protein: CASAPGQGDQPQHF

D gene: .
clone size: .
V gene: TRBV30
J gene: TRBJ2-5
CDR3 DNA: TGTGCCTGCGAATCAGTCGCGGTTCGGGGAGGGACCCAGTACTTC
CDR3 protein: CACESVAVRGGTQYF

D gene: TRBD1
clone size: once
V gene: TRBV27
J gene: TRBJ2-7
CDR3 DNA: TGTGCCAGCAGTTTAAGGACAGGGGCCAACGAGCAGTACTTC
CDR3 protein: CASSLRTGANEQYF